The 25 T cell receptor beta chains presented below share a single source sample, sequenced in a study of cytomegalovirus exposure and HLA in healthy donors. Researchers ran the PCR with 60 Vbeta and 13 Jbeta primers. Profiling relied on immunoSEQ multiplex PCR, and the TCRdb table lists in-frame clones only, not all of them. This table holds approximately 43,000 clones. What was sequenced was PBMCs. The receptors here all came from a woman under 40 in good health and CMV-seronegative.

The chain has TRBV7-9 and TRBJ1-2, with 8 nucleotides matching TRBD1. The CDR3 loop spans 13 amino acids. The V and J ends lost 3 bases and 8 bases, in that order; junction bases with no gene match: 5. The V gene's germline CDR1 is SEHNR and CDR2 FQNEAQ (reference sequence). CDR3: CASSFGQGWGYTF. The CDR3 nucleotides are TGTGCCAGCAGCTTTGGACAGGGATGGGGCTACACCTTC.

With respect to this clone: Other nucleotide sequences in the sample specify the same CDR3. This chain connects TRBV30 to TRBJ2-7, with D possibly TRBD2 on 5 matching bases. CDR3 length equals 14 residues. V dropped 7 bases and J dropped 1 base, with 17 bases sitting between them. Germline V gene lookup returns CDR1 GTSNPN and CDR2 SVGIG (reference sequence). DNA for the CDR3: TGTGCCTTTAGAGGTAGACGGGGATCCTACGAGCAGTACTTC. Its translation: CAFRGRRGSYEQYF.

This chain joins TRBV4-1 and TRBJ2-3, with a possible D match to TRBD1 (7 bases). CDR3 length: 15 amino acids. Germline V gives CDR1 MGHRA, CDR2 YSYEKL. Trimming stripped 5 bases from V and 4 bases from J, with 16 bases between. CDR3 protein: CASSGSGGGADTQYF. As DNA, the CDR3 is TGCGCCAGCAGCGGGTCAGGGGGAGGCGCAGATACGCAGTATTTT.

This chain links TRBV4-1 with TRBJ2-7; D perhaps matches TRBD1 (5 bases). The CDR3 sequence is 14 residues long. Trimming took 1 base from V and 2 from J, leaving 9 bases between them. Germline assignment: CDR1 MGHRA and CDR2 YSYEKL. This CDR3 reads CASSQGGYAYEQYF. DNA for the CDR3: TGCGCCAGCAGCCAAGGGGGCTACGCCTACGAGCAGTACTTC.

V gene TRBV6-1 combines with J gene TRBJ2-7; 8 bases are a match to TRBD2. The CDR3 is 17 amino acids. V lost 1 base and J lost 4; bases outside the gene matches: 12. CDR1 MNHNS and CDR2 SASEGT come from the germline V gene. CDR3 in amino acids: CASSEGPPGTSRYEQYF. DNA for the CDR3: TGTGCCAGCAGTGAAGGCCCTCCCGGGACTAGTCGGTACGAGCAGTACTTC.

The chain has TRBV9 and TRBJ2-7, with 10 bases identical to TRBD2. Germline values: CDR1 SGDLS, CDR2 YYNGEE. V was clipped by 3 bases and J by 7 bases; unmatched bases: 13. This CDR3 comprises 16 residues. The CDR3 loop is CASSATGLAAYAEQYF. The CDR3 bases are TGTGCCAGCAGCGCGACTGGACTAGCGGCATATGCGGAGCAGTACTTC.

The chain recombines TRBV5-1 with TRBJ2-3; unclear D gene. Trimming removed 0 bases at V and 0 bases at J, with 11 bases between. The CDR3 consists of 16 residues. Per germline, CDR1 SGHRS and CDR2 YFSETQ. CDR3 DNA: TGCGCCAGCAGCTTGGGTGCAGCGCGAAGCACAGATACGCAGTATTTT. This codes for CASSLGAARSTDTQYF.

Points on this clone: The sample holds other DNA sequences that translate to the same CDR3. The chain has TRBV9 and TRBJ1-1, with 8 bases matching TRBD1. The CDR3 extends over 14 amino acids. The V gene end was trimmed by 2 bases and the J gene end by 4 bases; junction bases not matched to a gene: 4. From germline, CDR1 is SGDLS and CDR2 YYNGEE. CDR3 loop: CASSVGQGGTEAFF. The DNA for the CDR3 is TGTGCCAGCAGCGTTGGACAGGGTGGCACTGAAGCTTTCTTT.

V is TRBV28 and J is TRBJ1-2; 8 nucleotides agree with TRBD1. Germline V lookup: CDR1 MDHEN, CDR2 SYDVKM. V was pared by 2 bases and J by 4 bases, with 6 bases of the junction left unmatched. The CDR3 contains 15 residues. The CDR3 coding sequence is TGTGCCAGCAGTTTACCAGGGGGCGTCGTCTATGGCTACACCTTC. This codes for CASSLPGGVVYGYTF.

The gene calls are TRBV23-1 and TRBJ2-7, with 7 bases lining up with TRBD1. TRBV23-1 is marked as an open reading frame, function uncertain. The junction had 7 bases not matched to a gene; V was cut back by 0 bases and J by 2 bases. This CDR3 contains 16 residues. CDR3 loop: CASSQSRGLAAYEQYF. CDR3 coding DNA: TGCGCCAGCAGTCAATCGAGGGGGCTAGCAGCCTACGAGCAGTACTTC.

This CDR3 is CASSLGATYEQYF. The CDR3 nucleotides are TGTGCCAGCAGCCTAGGGGCCACCTACGAGCAGTACTTC. The gene calls are TRBV7-2 and TRBJ2-7; perhaps TRBD1 as D (5 bases). V was pared by 5 bases and J by 2 bases, with 10 bases between. The CDR3 length is 13 residues. The V gene's germline CDR1 is SGHTA and CDR2 FQGNSA.

This chain uses TRBV30 with TRBJ1-2; 10 positions agree with TRBD1. This CDR3 region has 15 residues. V lost 0 bases, J lost 8 bases, and 9 bases stayed unmatched. From germline, CDR1 is GTSNPN and CDR2 SVGIG (reference sequence). CDR3: CAWSVGGQGVWGYTF. Written as DNA, the CDR3 is TGTGCCTGGAGTGTGGGTGGACAGGGGGTGTGGGGCTACACCTTC.

The chain joins TRBV7-9 to TRBJ2-5, with D perhaps TRBD1 (5 bases). The CDR3 has 15 amino acids. Looked up from germline, CDR1 is SEHNR and CDR2 is FQNEAQ (reference sequence). Trimming removed 1 base at V and 7 bases at J, with 16 bases between. CDR3 sequence (DNA): TGTGCCAGCAGCTTAGATTATACAGGTCCGATGACCCAGTACTTC. Residues: CASSLDYTGPMTQYF.

The V call is TRBV4-1, the J call TRBJ1-2; 9 nucleotides line up with TRBD1. The trim removed 1 base at V and 10 bases at J, leaving 7 bases unmatched. This CDR3 is 14 amino acids long. The germline V gene encodes CDR1 MGHRA and CDR2 YSYEKL. DNA of the CDR3: TGCGCCAGCAGCCAAGGGTGGACAGGGGAGGTCTACACCTTC. Residues: CASSQGWTGEVYTF.

J is TRBJ2-7 and V is TRBV6-6; 8 bases line up with TRBD2. The V and J ends lost 8 bases and 4 bases, in that order; junction bases with no gene match: 7. Germline V gene data show CDR1 as MNHNY and CDR2 as SVGAGI (reference sequence). This CDR3 contains 13 residues. In nucleotides, the CDR3 is TGTGCCAGCGGTCCAGCGGGAGCTTACGAGCAGTACTTC. Its translation is CASGPAGAYEQYF.

This sequence joins TRBV7-9 and TRBJ2-7; D gene ambiguous. The CDR3 is 11 residues long. Germline V gene sequence: CDR1 SEHNR, CDR2 FQNEAQ (reference sequence). V lost 2 bases and J lost 6, with 5 bases in between. CDR3 in amino acids: CASSLSREQYF. As DNA, the CDR3 is TGTGCCAGCAGCTTATCCCGCGAGCAGTACTTC.

The J gene is TRBJ2-5, the V gene TRBV6-5, with D perhaps TRBD1 (5 bases). CDR1 and CDR2 from the germline V gene are MNHEY and SVGAGI. Trimming stripped 2 bases from V and 5 bases from J, with 15 bases between. CDR3 length: 15 amino acids. The CDR3 spells CASSYEGALLETQYF. CDR3 bases: TGTGCCAGCAGTTACGAAGGGGCCCTTTTGGAGACCCAGTACTTC.

In regard to this clone: Compared with germline, one end of the junction differs, possibly owing to a read error. The CDR3 here is CASSPTLAGSGNNIYF. In DNA form, the CDR3 reads TGCGCCAGCAGCCCCACCCTGGCAGGCTCTGGAAACAACATATATTTT. The chain uses TRBV4-3 and TRBJ1-3; D is uncertain. Germline lookup yields CDR1 LGHNA and CDR2 YSLEER. The CDR3 consists of 16 residues.

The chain carries TRBV18 and TRBJ2-7; D unresolved. From germline, CDR1 is KGHSH and CDR2 LQKENI. Trimming shortened V by 2 bases and J by 6 bases, and 8 bases separated the two germline ends. This CDR3 comprises 12 residues. CDR3 residues: CASSPASREQYF. The CDR3 nucleotides are TGTGCCAGCTCACCAGCCAGTCGCGAGCAGTACTTC. The variable domain in full, with the rest retrieved from reference TRBV18 and TRBJ2-7, is NAGVMQNPRHLVRRRGQEARLRCSPMKGHSHVYWYRQLPEEGLKFMVYLQKENIIDESGMPKERFSAEFPKEGPSILRIQQVVRGDSAAYFCASSPASREQYFGPGTRLTVT.

This rearrangement joins TRBV5-1 to TRBJ1-3; a weak D match, TRBD1 (5 bases). CDR1 and CDR2 from the germline V gene are SGHRS and YFSETQ. Trimming shortened V by 7 bases and J by 0 bases, and 17 bases separated the two germline ends. This CDR3 comprises 16 residues. The CDR3 DNA is TGCGCCAGCTCCTCAGACAGTTACCTCTCTGGAAACACCATATATTTT. Residues: CASSSDSYLSGNTIYF.

CDR3 in DNA: TGTGCCAGCAGCTTAATGCGGTCCACTGAAGCTTTCTTT. This gives the protein CASSLMRSTEAFF. V gene TRBV7-3 combines with J gene TRBJ1-1; no definite D call. CDR3 length: 13 residues. The germline V and J ends were trimmed by 1 base and 4 bases, with 7 bases remaining between them. Germline-derived CDR1 and CDR2 are SGHTA and FQGTGA.

The chain employs TRBV2 and TRBJ1-1; D is unclear. This CDR3 region has 13 residues. Trimming shortened V by 5 bases and J by 1 base, and 8 bases separated the two germline ends. The V gene's germline CDR1 is SNHLY and CDR2 FYNNEI. CDR3 in DNA: TGTGCCAGCAGTAGAACGGGGAACACTGAAGCTTTCTTT. Translated, it gives CASSRTGNTEAFF.

The chain combines TRBV11-2 with TRBJ2-1; 8 nucleotides agree with TRBD2. Germline CDR1 and CDR2: SGHAT and FQNNGV. The CDR3 sequence is 16 residues long. The V and J ends lost 1 base and 9 bases, in that order; junction bases with no gene match: 11. Written as DNA, the CDR3 is TGTGCCAGCAGCTTAGTCCATGGACTAGCCGGTGGTGAGCAGTTCTTC. Its translation is CASSLVHGLAGGEQFF.

This chain connects TRBV9 to TRBJ2-3; 8 bases map to TRBD2. V lost 2 bases, J lost 4 bases, and 3 bases stayed unmatched. The CDR3 runs to 14 residues. Germline CDR1 is SGDLS and CDR2 is YYNGEE. The DNA of the CDR3 is TGTGCCAGCAGCGTTGAGCGGGAGCCAGATACGCAGTATTTT. Its protein is CASSVEREPDTQYF.

The chain is built from TRBV4-2 and TRBJ2-1; TRBD2 aligns across 9 bases. Germline V gene sequence: CDR1 LGHNA, CDR2 YNFKEQ. With V trimmed by 4 bases and J by 0 bases, 7 bases remained unmatched. The CDR3 runs to 17 residues. CDR3 coding DNA: TGTGCCAGCAGCCCGGTAGATAGCGGGAGCTCCTACAATGAGCAGTTCTTC. Its protein product is CASSPVDSGSSYNEQFF.